This TCR beta chain was identified in a study of T cells after yellow fever vaccination. Study-level findings and limits: Most primary-vaccination clones reappeared after the booster (approximately 95% CD4, approximately 88% CD8). Faster peaking, at day 5 versus 15, marked a secondary response that was weaker.

CDR3 length: 15 amino acids. V was shortened by 1 base and J by 10 bases, with 17 bases between the two germline ends. Germline CDR1 LNHNV, CDR2 YYDKDF (reference sequence). TCRdb processed the 5' RACE reads anew with MiXCR; each CDR3 protein has one entry. The table shows hundreds of thousands of distinct CDR3 sequences, with roughly 12% occurring only once. This clonotype has more than one count but fewer than ten. Its antigen is unknown. The specimen was PBMCs, collected on the day of the yellow fever booster vaccination. This receptor was taken from a young man who received the YFV17D yellow fever vaccine. This sequence joins TRBV15 and TRBJ2-1; D gene ambiguous. CDR3 sequence (DNA): TGTGCCACCAGCAGAGTCTCGGGCGGATTTCGGGAGCAGTTCTTC. Protein product: CATSRVSGGFREQFF.